This TCR beta chain comes out of a study of cytomegalovirus exposure and HLA in healthy donors. Findings of the study overall: Accounts indicate the classifier identified cytomegalovirus status with strong specificity and sensitivity.

This clone is a singleton in its sample. Its antigen is undetermined. PCR involved 60 Vbeta and 13 Jbeta primers. Generated by immunoSEQ multiplex PCR, the TCRdb table keeps only in-frame clones and is missing some. Of 150,000 to 200,000 clones listed, about four fifths were seen once; the top ten hold about 2.5%. The source material was PBMCs. This clonotype was obtained from a woman aged 45-60 years in good health and CMV-seronegative.

The CDR3 loop is CASSISGGRVGETQYF. The CDR3 nucleotides are TGTGCCAGTAGTATATCCGGCGGGAGGGTGGGCGAGACCCAGTACTTC. The chain links TRBV19 to TRBJ2-5, with TRBD2 identical over 9 bases. J lost 5 bases, V lost 2 bases, and 9 bases had no gene match. The CDR3 is 16 residues long. Germline-derived CDR1 and CDR2 are LNHDA and SQIVND (reference sequence). Full variable domain (outside the CDR3, taken from reference TRBV19 and TRBJ2-5): DGGITQSPKYLFRKEGQNVTLSCEQNLNHDAMYWYRQDPGQGLRLIYYSQIVNDFQKGDIAEGYSVSREKKESFPLTVTSAQKNPTAFYLCASSISGGRVGETQYFGPGTRLLVL.